This TCR beta chain was observed in a study of blood T cell repertoires in COVID-19. Study context: T cells, B-cell-depleted T cells, or PBMCs supplied cDNA or gDNA.

The assay was immunoSEQ multiplex PCR, and TCRdb's table has in-frame clones only and misses some. Found here are more than 35,000 clones, roughly 90% of them singletons; the top ten hold roughly 32%. This TCR was sampled from a man in his 70s with active COVID-19. Material: peripheral blood.

DNA of the CDR3: TGTGCCAGCAGCTTACTAGGGAGCCTCTCTGGAAACACCATATATTTT. Encoded protein: CASSLLGSLSGNTIYF. V is TRBV7-6 and J is TRBJ1-3; D gene ambiguous. CDR3 length equals 16 residues. V dropped 2 bases and J dropped 0 bases, with 11 bases sitting between them. Germline CDR1 and CDR2: SGHVS and FNYEAQ.